The next 13 T cell receptor beta chains were all read from a single sample in a study of T-cell memory formation after mild COVID-19. TCRdb recomputed calls from the 5' RACE reads with MiXCR, one row per CDR3 protein. This repertoire shows 45,000 to 65,000 distinct CDR3 sequences, around a tenth found once; its top ten account for roughly 1.2%. Sequenced: PBMCs or a T cell subset sorted from them (not recorded which). These receptors were collected from a man aged 18 to 29 who had mild COVID-19 (a few samples of this study predate the infection). Cell type and time point are not known.

The sample holds a few counts of this clonotype. This sequence joins TRBV4-2 and TRBJ1-2; 8 positions match TRBD1. The J segment lost 8 bases and the V segment lost 4 bases, leaving 6 bases of the junction unmatched. CDR3 size: 13 residues. Looked up from germline, CDR1 is LGHNA and CDR2 is YNFKEQ. In DNA, the CDR3 is TGTGCCAGCAGCCTCGGACAGGGCCGGGGCTACACCTTC. Protein sequence: CASSLGQGRGYTF.

J is TRBJ1-4 and V is TRBV5-1; no clear D. The CDR3 is made up of 13 amino acids. The ends were cut back, 3 bases at V and 7 bases at J, with 10 bases in the middle. CDR1 is SGHRS and CDR2 is YFSETQ in the germline V gene. DNA of the CDR3: TGCGCCAGCAGCTATTCCGTCGGTGAAAAACTGTTTTTT. As protein: CASSYSVGEKLFF.

The CDR3 coding sequence is TGTGCCAGCAGCCCCACGGGGGTAGCGGGGGCGGGAAATGAGCAGTTCTTC. Amino acids: CASSPTGVAGAGNEQFF. The chain is built from TRBV7-3 and TRBJ2-1; TRBD2 matches at 9 bases. This CDR3 contains 17 residues. With V trimmed by 5 bases and J by 7 bases, 15 bases remained unmatched. Germline lookup yields CDR1 SGHTA and CDR2 FQGTGA.

The genes are TRBV27 and TRBJ1-6, with TRBD1 matching 7 bases. Germline-derived CDR1 and CDR2 are MNHEY and SMNVEV (reference sequence). V was pared by 3 bases and J by 6 bases, with 2 bases of the junction left unmatched. The CDR3 has 14 amino acids. The CDR3 loop is CASSLYRGNSPLHF. The CDR3 nucleotides are TGTGCCAGCAGTTTGTACAGGGGTAATTCACCCCTCCACTTT.

This clonotype was recorded at least ten times. The V call is TRBV5-4, the J call TRBJ2-3; tentatively, D is TRBD2 (6 bases). The V gene's germline CDR1 is SGHNT and CDR2 YYREEE (reference sequence). V lost 1 base, J lost 5 bases, and 11 bases lay in between. The CDR3 extends over 14 amino acids. CDR3 loop: CASSLKAGGDTQYF. CDR3 in DNA: TGTGCCAGCAGCTTGAAGGCCGGGGGAGATACGCAGTATTTT.

This clonotype was counted a few times. J is TRBJ1-2 and V is TRBV15, with TRBD1 identical over 8 bases. There are 13 residues in the CDR3. The V gene's germline CDR1 is LNHNV and CDR2 YYDKDF (reference sequence). V lost 7 bases to trimming and J lost 6 bases; unmatched junction nucleotides: 7. The chain's CDR3 is CATKDGTGNGYTF. The DNA for the CDR3 is TGTGCCACCAAGGACGGGACAGGTAATGGCTACACCTTC.

By frequency in the sample, this clonotype is medium-sized. The chain recombines TRBV7-2 with TRBJ2-3; 9 nucleotides line up with TRBD1. This CDR3 comprises 14 residues. V lost 1 base to trimming and J lost 4 bases; unmatched junction nucleotides: 0. Germline-derived CDR1 and CDR2 are SGHTA and FQGNSA. In DNA, the CDR3 is TGTGCCAGCAGCTTAGGACAGGGGGCAGATACGCAGTATTTT. This sequence encodes CASSLGQGADTQYF.

This clonotype has only a few counts. The V call is TRBV18, the J call TRBJ2-1, with TRBD1 as a possible D gene (5 bases). Trimming removed 1 base from V and 7 bases from J, with 17 bases in between. The germline CDR1 and CDR2 sequences are KGHSH and LQKENI. The CDR3 is 16 residues long. The CDR3 nucleotides read TGTGCCAGCTCACCACTGGACGGAAGGGGTTCGAATGAGCAGTTCTTC. Its protein product is CASSPLDGRGSNEQFF.

The sample holds a few counts of this clonotype. This chain joins TRBV2 and TRBJ2-5, with D perhaps being TRBD1 or TRBD2 (5 bases each). The CDR3 runs to 12 residues. The germline gives CDR1 SNHLY, CDR2 FYNNEI. The V end lost 6 bases, the J end lost 5 bases, and 10 bases lay between the germline ends. CDR3 in amino acids: CASSRGEETQYF. The CDR3 DNA is TGTGCCAGCAGCAGAGGGGAGGAGACCCAGTACTTC.

This clonotype was found many times. This sequence joins TRBV29-1 and TRBJ2-7, with 9 bases lining up with TRBD2. The CDR3 runs to 13 residues. Trimming at V came to 4 bases and at J to 7 bases, leaving 8 bases not matched to a gene. CDR1 is SQVTM, CDR2 ANQGSEA, per germline. The CDR3 sequence is CSVGVPSGVEQYF. In nucleotides, the CDR3 is TGCAGCGTTGGCGTCCCTAGCGGGGTTGAGCAGTACTTC.

This clonotype came up many times. The CDR3 DNA reads as TGCGCCAGCAGCATTGGACTAGCGGGGAGGAACATTCAGTACTTC. This sequence encodes CASSIGLAGRNIQYF. The chain combines TRBV5-1 with TRBJ2-4; 12 positions match TRBD2. The CDR3 runs to 15 residues. J lost 7 bases, V lost 4 bases, and 6 bases had no gene match. Germline lookup yields CDR1 SGHRS and CDR2 YFSETQ. Complete variable domain (other parts from reference TRBV5-1 and TRBJ2-4): KAGVTQTPRYLIKTRGQQVTLSCSPISGHRSVSWYQQTPGQGLQFLFEYFSETQRNKGNFPGRFSGRQFSNSRSEMNVSTLELGDSALYLCASSIGLAGRNIQYFGAGTRLSVL.

This clonotype came up many times. The chain couples TRBV6-5 to TRBJ2-6, with no clear D. Germline V CDR1 and CDR2: MNHEY, SVGAGI. Trimming took off 5 bases at V and 0 bases at J, with 2 bases between the two ends. This CDR3 region has 13 residues. The CDR3 nucleotides read TGTGCCAGCAGTCTCTCTGGGGCCAACGTCCTGACTTTC. Amino acid sequence: CASSLSGANVLTF.

The chain carries TRBV9 and TRBJ1-6; D ambiguous. CDR3 length equals 15 residues. V was trimmed by 3 bases and J by 9 bases, leaving 16 bases between them. Germline loops: CDR1 SGDLS, CDR2 YYNGEE. The CDR3 sequence is CASSEMTDHASPLHF. The CDR3, as DNA: TGTGCCAGCAGCGAGATGACCGATCATGCTTCACCCCTCCACTTT.